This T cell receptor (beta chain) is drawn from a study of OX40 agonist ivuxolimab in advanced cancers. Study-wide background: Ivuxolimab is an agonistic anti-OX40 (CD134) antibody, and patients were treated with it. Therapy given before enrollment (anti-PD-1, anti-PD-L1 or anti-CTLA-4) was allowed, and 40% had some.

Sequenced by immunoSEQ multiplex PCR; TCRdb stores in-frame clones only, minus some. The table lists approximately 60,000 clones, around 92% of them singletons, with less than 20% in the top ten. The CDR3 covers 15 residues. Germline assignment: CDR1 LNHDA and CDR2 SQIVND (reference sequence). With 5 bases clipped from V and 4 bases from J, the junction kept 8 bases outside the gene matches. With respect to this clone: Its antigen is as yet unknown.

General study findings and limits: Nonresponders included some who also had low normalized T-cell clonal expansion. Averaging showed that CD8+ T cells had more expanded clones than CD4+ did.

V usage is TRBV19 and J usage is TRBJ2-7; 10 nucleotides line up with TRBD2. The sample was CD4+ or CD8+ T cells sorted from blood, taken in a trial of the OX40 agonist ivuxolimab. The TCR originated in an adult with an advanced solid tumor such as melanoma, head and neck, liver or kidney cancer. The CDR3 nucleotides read TGTGCCAGTAGTGCAACTAGCGGGGTCGGGTACGAGCAGTACTTC. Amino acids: CASSATSGVGYEQYF.